The 6 T cell receptor beta chains reported below all come from one sample, sequenced in a study of blood T cell repertoires in COVID-19. TCRdb's copy holds only in-frame clones and misses some; the assay was immunoSEQ multiplex PCR. The table lists 200,000 to 300,000 clones, 75% to 85% of them singletons. Sequenced input: peripheral blood. These receptors were collected from a man aged 50 or older with COVID-19, enrolled during active disease.

The rearrangement uses TRBV30 and TRBJ2-2, with 8 bases identical to TRBD2. V gave up 2 bases and J gave up 4 bases; unmatched junction bases: 6. Per the germline V gene, CDR1 is GTSNPN and CDR2 is SVGIG (reference sequence). The CDR3 loop spans 15 amino acids. CDR3 bases: TGTGCCTGGAGTACCGGACTAGCCGGCACCGGGGAGCTGTTTTTT. It encodes CAWSTGLAGTGELFF.

This sequence joins TRBV5-6 and TRBJ1-2; D unresolved. The ends were cut back, 0 bases at V and 7 bases at J, with 13 bases in the middle. The CDR3 is made up of 14 amino acids. Germline CDR1 is SGHDT and CDR2 is YYEEEE. CDR3 sequence (DNA): TGTGCCAGCAGCTTGGGCGTCCCTAGAGGTGGCTACACCTTC. Translation: CASSLGVPRGGYTF.

This clone appeared once. This chain links TRBV18 with TRBJ1-2; tentative D call: TRBD1 (6 bases). Germline V gives CDR1 KGHSH, CDR2 LQKENI. The CDR3 is made up of 16 amino acids. The V gene lost 1 base and the J gene lost 0 bases, with 12 bases spanning the gap. DNA of the CDR3: TGTGCCAGCTCACCACGTGGCAGGACAGCTAACTATGGCTACACCTTC. It encodes CASSPRGRTANYGYTF.

The rearrangement joins TRBV5-4 to TRBJ2-3; 11 bases are shared with TRBD2. V trimming: 3 bases; J trimming: 1 base; junction bases outside the gene matches: 7. Germline V gene lookup returns CDR1 SGHNT and CDR2 YYREEE (reference sequence). This CDR3 region has 17 residues. CDR3 nucleotide sequence: TGTGCCAGCAGCTCGAAGACTAGCGGGGTTGGCACAGATACGCAGTATTTT. Its protein is CASSSKTSGVGTDTQYF.

The rearrangement joins TRBV5-1 to TRBJ1-3; TRBD1 matches at 7 bases. The CDR3 is made up of 13 amino acids. The V gene's germline CDR1 is SGHRS and CDR2 YFSETQ. V trimming: 5 bases; J trimming: 3 bases; junction bases outside the gene matches: 2. The CDR3 spells CASRTGDGNTIYF. The CDR3 DNA reads TGCGCCAGCAGAACAGGGGATGGAAACACCATATATTTT.

This chain uses TRBV7-9 with TRBJ1-1; D remains unclear. The germline V gene has CDR1 SEHNR and CDR2 FQNEAQ (reference sequence). This CDR3 comprises 14 residues. The V end was cut by 2 bases, the J end by 3 bases, with 10 bases between. The CDR3 sequence: CASSLIREHTEAFF. Written as DNA, the CDR3 is TGTGCCAGCAGCTTAATTCGAGAACACACTGAAGCTTTCTTT.